The source of this T cell receptor (beta chain) is a study of shared clonotypes between healthy human individuals. There are a few counts of this clone. Its target is not known. Study findings and constraints: Represented diversity (both genetic and exposure-history) was limited by the small number of donors. Relative to their counterparts shared across all four donors, non-shared clonotypes exhibited diminished generation probabilities.

Genomic DNA from each subset was divided evenly over several immunoSEQ plates. This table comes from immunoSEQ multiplex PCR, and its TCRdb copy is limited to in-frame clones, with some not included. This table holds over a million clones, around 78% found once. CDR1 MDHEN and CDR2 SYDVKM come from the germline V gene. Between the trimmed V and J ends, which lost 1 base and 0 bases, there was a span of 6 bases. The CDR3 spans 14 residues. The chain combines TRBV28 with TRBJ1-2, with unresolved D. The TCR sequence derives from a man aged 18 to 29 in good health. Some clones in this sample may be carry-over from other donors' samples. Sequenced: memory CD4+ T cells from PBMCs. As for subset: CD45RA-negative fraction. This CDR3 is CASSLFPSNYGYTF. The CDR3 DNA follows: TGTGCCAGCAGTTTATTCCCTTCTAACTATGGCTACACCTTC.